This passage covers 5 T cell receptor beta chains from one sample sequenced in a study of blood T cell repertoires in COVID-19. Method: immunoSEQ multiplex PCR; TCRdb's copy keeps in-frame clones and lacks some. Of 150,000 to 200,000 clones listed, roughly 77% are singletons. What was sequenced was peripheral blood. The receptors were sampled from an elderly woman with COVID-19, enrolled during active disease.

J is TRBJ2-1 and V is TRBV6-5; 9 positions match TRBD1. The V segment lost 2 bases and the J segment 6 bases; nucleotides outside the gene matches: 5. The CDR3 is 15 amino acids. In germline, CDR1 is MNHEY, CDR2 SVGAGI. The CDR3 spells CASSYRGQGINEQFF. The CDR3 DNA reads as TGTGCCAGCAGTTACCGGGGACAGGGTATCAATGAGCAGTTCTTC.

The V gene is TRBV6-6, the J gene TRBJ1-2, with D possibly TRBD1 on 6 matching bases. Trimming stripped 0 bases from V and 6 bases from J, with 14 bases between. This CDR3 spans 15 amino acids. Germline lookup yields CDR1 MNHNY and CDR2 SVGAGI (reference sequence). CDR3 region: CASSYSIKGENGYTF. As DNA, the CDR3 is TGTGCCAGCAGTTACTCGATAAAGGGGGAGAATGGCTACACCTTC.

The chain links TRBV20-1 to TRBJ2-7; D is unresolved. The CDR3 sequence is 11 residues long. Germline V CDR1 and CDR2: DFQATT, SNEGSKA (reference sequence). The ends were cut back, 3 bases at V and 4 bases at J, with 7 bases in the middle. CDR3 residues: CSASIAYEQYF. The CDR3 region has the DNA TGCAGTGCTAGCATAGCTTACGAGCAGTACTTC.

V is TRBV6-5 and J is TRBJ2-7; D is unclear. The CDR3 totals 14 residues. The germline V gene encodes CDR1 MNHEY and CDR2 SVGAGI. V lost 2 bases, J lost 0 bases, and 8 bases lay in between. The CDR3 DNA sequence: TGTGCCAGCAGTTACCGGGTTAGCTCCTACGAGCAGTACTTC. This translates into CASSYRVSSYEQYF.

This chain uses TRBV7-9 with TRBJ1-3, with a tentative D call TRBD1 (5 bases). The CDR3 covers 16 residues. Germline CDR1 SEHNR, CDR2 FQNEAQ (reference sequence). Trimming shortened V by 5 bases and J by 4 bases, and 18 bases separated the two germline ends. The chain's CDR3 is CASSGSGPRGGNTIYF. The CDR3 region has the DNA TGTGCCAGCAGCGGATCAGGGCCCAGAGGCGGAAACACCATATATTTT. Full variable domain (missing parts from reference TRBV7-9 and TRBJ1-3): DTGVSQNPRHKITKRGQNVTFRCDPISEHNRLYWYRQTLGQGPEFLTYFQNEAQLEKSRLLSDRFSAERPKGSFSTLEIQRTEQGDSAMYLCASSGSGPRGGNTIYFGEGSWLTVV.